A selection of T cell receptor beta chains follows, all from one sample in a study of shared clonotypes between healthy human individuals. Method: immunoSEQ multiplex PCR; TCRdb's copy keeps in-frame clones and lacks some. The sample lists about 490,000 clones; 70% to 80% were seen once. The sample comprised PBMCs. The receptors here all came from a woman aged 40 to 50 in good health. Some clones in this sample may be carry-over from other donors' samples. The CDR3 runs from the conserved cysteine through the conserved F or W. Each record gives: V gene, CDR3 length, J gene, D gene, clone size, CDR3 DNA, CDR3 protein. A D gene is named only where the DNA matches it firmly. Only part of the rows carry a size: once, few, many, or a class if the clone is expanded.

V gene: TRBV9
CDR3 length: 14
J gene: TRBJ1-2
D gene: TRBD1
clone size: few
CDR3 DNA: TGTGCCAGCAGCGGACACAGGGGAGACTATGGCTACACCTTC
CDR3 protein: CASSGHRGDYGYTF

V gene: TRBV7-8
CDR3 length: 15
J gene: TRBJ2-5
D gene: NA
clone size: NA
CDR3 DNA: TGTGCCAGCAGCTTAACGCCGGGACACGGAGAGACCCAGTACTTC
CDR3 protein: CASSLTPGHGETQYF

V gene: TRBV27
CDR3 length: 14
J gene: TRBJ2-7
D gene: TRBD2
clone size: NA
CDR3 DNA: TGTGCCAGCAGTGCCCCCGGGAGGGCCATCGAGCAGTACTTC
CDR3 protein: CASSAPGRAIEQYF

V gene: TRBV6-1
CDR3 length: 10
J gene: TRBJ2-7
D gene: NA
clone size: NA
CDR3 DNA: TGTGCCACAGCCTCCTACGAGCAGTACTTC
CDR3 protein: CATASYEQYF

V gene: TRBV18
CDR3 length: 12
J gene: TRBJ2-5
D gene: NA
clone size: few
CDR3 DNA: TGTGCCAGCTCACCGGCAGGAGAGACCCAGTACTTC
CDR3 protein: CASSPAGETQYF

V gene: TRBV10-3
CDR3 length: 11
J gene: TRBJ2-1
D gene: NA
clone size: NA
CDR3 DNA: TGTGCCATCAATAGCTACAATGAGCAGTTCTTC
CDR3 protein: CAINSYNEQFF

V gene: TRBV19
CDR3 length: 14
J gene: TRBJ2-2
D gene: TRBD1
clone size: NA
CDR3 DNA: TGTGCCAGTAGGGCAGGGGGCGCCACCGGGGAGCTGTTTTTT
CDR3 protein: CASRAGGATGELFF

V gene: TRBV6-5
CDR3 length: 15
J gene: TRBJ1-6
D gene: NA
clone size: NA
CDR3 DNA: TGTGCCAGCAGTTATTTGAGCTCCTATAATTCACCCCTCCACTTT
CDR3 protein: CASSYLSSYNSPLHF

V gene: TRBV27
CDR3 length: 14
J gene: TRBJ1-5
D gene: NA
clone size: NA
CDR3 DNA: TGTGCCAGCAGTTTATCCGCCGGCTATCAGCCCCAGCATTTT
CDR3 protein: CASSLSAGYQPQHF

V gene: TRBV19
CDR3 length: 13
J gene: TRBJ1-5
D gene: NA
clone size: NA
CDR3 DNA: TGTGCCAGTAGCGGACAATATAATCAGCCCCAGCATTTT
CDR3 protein: CASSGQYNQPQHF

V gene: TRBV7-2
CDR3 length: 17
J gene: TRBJ2-1
D gene: TRBD2
clone size: few
CDR3 DNA: TGTGCCAGCAGCTTGAGGTCGGGGACTAGCGGGAGACTTGAGCAGTTCTTC
CDR3 protein: CASSLRSGTSGRLEQFF

V gene: TRBV7-3
CDR3 length: 16
J gene: TRBJ2-3
D gene: NA
clone size: NA
CDR3 DNA: TGTGCCAGCAGCGTCGGGACCTCACCTAGCACAGATACGCAGTATTTT
CDR3 protein: CASSVGTSPSTDTQYF

V gene: TRBV6-5
CDR3 length: 14
J gene: TRBJ1-1
D gene: NA
clone size: NA
CDR3 DNA: TGTGCCAGCAGGAACAACAGGGCTTCGACTGAAGCTTTCTTT
CDR3 protein: CASRNNRASTEAFF

V gene: TRBV10-3
CDR3 length: 19
J gene: TRBJ2-3
D gene: NA
clone size: NA
CDR3 DNA: TGTGCCATCAGACCCACCCAGGGAGAAGCGGCCGACGGCGGGGATACGCAGTATTTT
CDR3 protein: CAIRPTQGEAADGGDTQYF

V gene: TRBV10-3
CDR3 length: 13
J gene: TRBJ1-6
D gene: NA
clone size: NA
CDR3 DNA: TGTGCCATCAGTGAGTCGACGAGTTCACCCCTCCACTTT
CDR3 protein: CAISESTSSPLHF

V gene: TRBV2
CDR3 length: 14
J gene: TRBJ2-5
D gene: NA
clone size: NA
CDR3 DNA: TGTGCCAGCAGACTCGATAAGTACCAAGAGACCCAGTACTTC
CDR3 protein: CASRLDKYQETQYF

V gene: TRBV10-2
CDR3 length: 11
J gene: TRBJ2-7
D gene: NA
clone size: few
CDR3 DNA: TGCGCCAGCGGGATGGCCCACGAGCAGTACTTC
CDR3 protein: CASGMAHEQYF

V gene: TRBV28
CDR3 length: 15
J gene: TRBJ2-7
D gene: TRBD2
clone size: NA
CDR3 DNA: TGTGCCAGCAGATCGACTAGCGGGAGGTTATACGAGCAGTACTTC
CDR3 protein: CASRSTSGRLYEQYF

V gene: TRBV27
CDR3 length: 19
J gene: TRBJ1-2
D gene: TRBD1
clone size: NA
CDR3 DNA: TGTGCCAGCAGTTTAAGGTGGGGACAGGGTTCGGCAGTTGGCGGTGGCTACACCTTC
CDR3 protein: CASSLRWGQGSAVGGGYTF

V gene: TRBV18
CDR3 length: 13
J gene: TRBJ1-5
D gene: TRBD1
clone size: few
CDR3 DNA: TGTGCCAGCTCTGGGACAGATAATCAGCCCCAGCATTTT
CDR3 protein: CASSGTDNQPQHF

V gene: TRBV7-6
CDR3 length: 15
J gene: TRBJ2-1
D gene: NA
clone size: NA
CDR3 DNA: TGTGCCAGCAGCTTAGAAGGGCGGTCTGTAGATGAGCAGTTCTTC
CDR3 protein: CASSLEGRSVDEQFF

V gene: TRBV6-1
CDR3 length: 15
J gene: TRBJ2-7
D gene: NA
clone size: NA
CDR3 DNA: TGTGCCAGCAGTGAAGGGGGGTTTGGGGCATACGAGCAGTACTTC
CDR3 protein: CASSEGGFGAYEQYF

V gene: TRBV5-4
CDR3 length: 14
J gene: TRBJ2-5
D gene: NA
clone size: NA
CDR3 DNA: TGTGCCAGCAGCTTGCTGGGAGGTAGAGAGACCCAGTACTTC
CDR3 protein: CASSLLGGRETQYF

V gene: TRBV7-2
CDR3 length: 16
J gene: TRBJ2-1
D gene: NA
clone size: NA
CDR3 DNA: TGTGCCAGCAGCTTAGTCACGGAGACCTCCTACAATGAGCAGTTCTTC
CDR3 protein: CASSLVTETSYNEQFF

V gene: TRBV6-5
CDR3 length: 13
J gene: TRBJ1-2
D gene: TRBD1
clone size: NA
CDR3 DNA: TGTGCCAGCAGTCCTCCCGGGACAGGGGGCTACACCTTC
CDR3 protein: CASSPPGTGGYTF

V gene: TRBV18
CDR3 length: 12
J gene: TRBJ2-7
D gene: TRBD1
clone size: NA
CDR3 DNA: TGTGCCAGCTCACCGAACAGGGGCGAGCAGTACTTC
CDR3 protein: CASSPNRGEQYF

V gene: TRBV7-9
CDR3 length: 15
J gene: TRBJ2-5
D gene: NA
clone size: NA
CDR3 DNA: TGTGCCAGCAGCTTAGGGGGCGGCCCGGCAGAGACCCAGTACTTC
CDR3 protein: CASSLGGGPAETQYF

V gene: TRBV18
CDR3 length: 15
J gene: TRBJ1-3
D gene: NA
clone size: NA
CDR3 DNA: TGTGCCAGCTCACCATCGGTGATACCTGGAAACACCATATATTTT
CDR3 protein: CASSPSVIPGNTIYF

V gene: TRBV28
CDR3 length: 15
J gene: TRBJ1-3
D gene: NA
clone size: NA
CDR3 DNA: TGTGCCAGCAGTTTATGGGGGACGGGAGGAAACACCATATATTTT
CDR3 protein: CASSLWGTGGNTIYF

V gene: TRBV2
CDR3 length: 11
J gene: TRBJ2-7
D gene: TRBD1
clone size: many
CDR3 DNA: TGTGCCAGCAGGGAAAGCAGGGGGATGGACTTC
CDR3 protein: CASRESRGMDF

V gene: TRBV5-1
CDR3 length: 15
J gene: TRBJ1-1
D gene: NA
clone size: NA
CDR3 DNA: TGCGCCAGCAGCTTGGAGACAGTAAGGAACACTGAAGCTTTCTTT
CDR3 protein: CASSLETVRNTEAFF

V gene: TRBV11-2
CDR3 length: 14
J gene: TRBJ2-6
D gene: NA
clone size: NA
CDR3 DNA: TGTGCCAGCAGCTTAGTGGCAGGAGAAAACGTCCTGACTTTC
CDR3 protein: CASSLVAGENVLTF

V gene: TRBV2
CDR3 length: 15
J gene: TRBJ1-3
D gene: NA
clone size: NA
CDR3 DNA: TGTGCCAGCAGGGCAGGCTCCTGGACTGGAAACACCATATATTTT
CDR3 protein: CASRAGSWTGNTIYF

V gene: TRBV19
CDR3 length: 14
J gene: TRBJ2-1
D gene: NA
clone size: once
CDR3 DNA: TGTGCCAGTAGATTTGGAAGCTCCTACAATGAGCAGTTCTTC
CDR3 protein: CASRFGSSYNEQFF

V gene: TRBV6-1
CDR3 length: 15
J gene: TRBJ1-5
D gene: TRBD1
clone size: NA
CDR3 DNA: TGTGCCAGCAGGGGGGACAGTTATAGCAATCAGCCCCAGCATTTT
CDR3 protein: CASRGDSYSNQPQHF

V gene: TRBV30
CDR3 length: 12
J gene: TRBJ2-1
D gene: NA
clone size: NA
CDR3 DNA: TGTGCCTGGAGTGACTGGGGTGAAGAGCAGTTCTTC
CDR3 protein: CAWSDWGEEQFF

V gene: TRBV28
CDR3 length: 14
J gene: TRBJ2-1
D gene: TRBD1
clone size: NA
CDR3 DNA: TGTGCCAGCAGTTTTACTACAGGGGGCACTGAGCAGTTCTTC
CDR3 protein: CASSFTTGGTEQFF

V gene: TRBV29-1
CDR3 length: 12
J gene: TRBJ1-1
D gene: NA
clone size: few
CDR3 DNA: TGCAGCGTTGAAAAGGGGGGAACTGAAGCCTTCTTT
CDR3 protein: CSVEKGGTEAFF

V gene: TRBV28
CDR3 length: 16
J gene: TRBJ2-1
D gene: TRBD2
clone size: once
CDR3 DNA: TGTGCCAGCAGTTTATCTAGCGGAGGCTCCTACAATGAGCAGTTCTTC
CDR3 protein: CASSLSSGGSYNEQFF

V gene: TRBV19
CDR3 length: 15
J gene: TRBJ1-5
D gene: TRBD1
clone size: few
CDR3 DNA: TGTGCCAGTAGTATCGAGACAGGGGAAGATCAGCCCCAGCATTTT
CDR3 protein: CASSIETGEDQPQHF

V gene: TRBV6-6
CDR3 length: 14
J gene: TRBJ2-2
D gene: TRBD2
clone size: NA
CDR3 DNA: TGTGCCAGCAGCGCTGGGACTAGCGACGGGGAGCTGTTTTTT
CDR3 protein: CASSAGTSDGELFF

V gene: TRBV27
CDR3 length: 14
J gene: TRBJ1-4
D gene: NA
clone size: NA
CDR3 DNA: TGTGCCAGCACCTACCGGGCTCCCGGCGAAAAACTGTTTTTT
CDR3 protein: CASTYRAPGEKLFF

V gene: TRBV10-3
CDR3 length: 13
J gene: TRBJ2-3
D gene: NA
clone size: NA
CDR3 DNA: TGTGCCATCAGCCCCACTAGGTCAGATACGCAGTATTTT
CDR3 protein: CAISPTRSDTQYF

V gene: TRBV29-1
CDR3 length: 16
J gene: TRBJ1-3
D gene: NA
clone size: once
CDR3 DNA: TGCAGCGTTGACTCCGGCCTCCAGAGCTCTGGAAACACCATATATTTT
CDR3 protein: CSVDSGLQSSGNTIYF

V gene: TRBV19
CDR3 length: 12
J gene: TRBJ2-3
D gene: NA
clone size: few
CDR3 DNA: TGTGCCAGTAGTATTAGCACAGATACGCAGTATTTT
CDR3 protein: CASSISTDTQYF

V gene: TRBV2
CDR3 length: 12
J gene: TRBJ2-7
D gene: NA
clone size: NA
CDR3 DNA: TGTGCCACTTCCTTAACAGGGTACGAGCAGTACTTC
CDR3 protein: CATSLTGYEQYF

V gene: TRBV27
CDR3 length: 14
J gene: TRBJ2-5
D gene: TRBD2
clone size: NA
CDR3 DNA: TGTGCCAGCACCCCGGGGGGGGCGCGGGAGACCCAGTACTTC
CDR3 protein: CASTPGGARETQYF

V gene: TRBV14
CDR3 length: 16
J gene: TRBJ2-3
D gene: TRBD2
clone size: NA
CDR3 DNA: TGTGCCAGCAGCCCCCTGACTAGCGGGAGTTCTTATACGCAGTATTTT
CDR3 protein: CASSPLTSGSSYTQYF

V gene: TRBV10-2
CDR3 length: 20
J gene: TRBJ2-6
D gene: NA
clone size: NA
CDR3 DNA: TGCGCCAGCAGTGAAATGATCTGGGGGTGGGGAAGCTCTGGGGCCAACGTCCTGACTTTC
CDR3 protein: CASSEMIWGWGSSGANVLTF

V gene: TRBV30
CDR3 length: 12
J gene: TRBJ1-2
D gene: NA
clone size: NA
CDR3 DNA: TGTGCCTGGAGTGTAAGGGTCCAGTGCTACACCTTC
CDR3 protein: CAWSVRVQCYTF

V gene: TRBV5-1
CDR3 length: 14
J gene: TRBJ1-4
D gene: TRBD1
clone size: NA
CDR3 DNA: TGCGCCAGCAGCCCTGGGACAGTTCCTGAAAAACTGTTTTTT
CDR3 protein: CASSPGTVPEKLFF

V gene: TRBV27
CDR3 length: 16
J gene: TRBJ1-5
D gene: TRBD1
clone size: NA
CDR3 DNA: TGTGCCAGCAGTCCCCCGGGACAGGGACCCAATCAGCCCCAGCATTTT
CDR3 protein: CASSPPGQGPNQPQHF

V gene: TRBV6-1
CDR3 length: 17
J gene: TRBJ1-5
D gene: NA
clone size: few
CDR3 DNA: TGTGCCAGCAGTGCCCGCGGGGGACGGGCGGAAAATCAGCCCCAGCATTTT
CDR3 protein: CASSARGGRAENQPQHF

V gene: TRBV2
CDR3 length: 15
J gene: TRBJ1-4
D gene: NA
clone size: few
CDR3 DNA: TGTGCCAGTAGCTCTCTCGGGACGCCTAATGAAAAACTGTTTTTT
CDR3 protein: CASSSLGTPNEKLFF

V gene: TRBV15
CDR3 length: 17
J gene: TRBJ2-3
D gene: TRBD2
clone size: NA
CDR3 DNA: TGTGCCACCAGCAGAGCCAGACTAGCGGATAGCACAGATACGCAGTATTTT
CDR3 protein: CATSRARLADSTDTQYF